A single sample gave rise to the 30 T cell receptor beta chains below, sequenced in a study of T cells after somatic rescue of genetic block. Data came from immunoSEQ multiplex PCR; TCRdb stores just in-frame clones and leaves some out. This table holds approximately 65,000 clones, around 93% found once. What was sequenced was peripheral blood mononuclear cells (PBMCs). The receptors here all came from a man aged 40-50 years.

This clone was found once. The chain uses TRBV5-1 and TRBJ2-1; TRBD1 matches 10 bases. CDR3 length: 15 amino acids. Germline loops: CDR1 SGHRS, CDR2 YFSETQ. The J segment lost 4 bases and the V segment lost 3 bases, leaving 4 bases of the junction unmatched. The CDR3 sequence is CASSSGTGVYNEQFF. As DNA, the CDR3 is TGCGCCAGCAGCTCCGGGACAGGGGTTTACAATGAGCAGTTCTTC. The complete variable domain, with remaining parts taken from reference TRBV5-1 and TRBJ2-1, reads KAGVTQTPRYLIKTRGQQVTLSCSPISGHRSVSWYQQTPGQGLQFLFEYFSETQRNKGNFPGRFSGRQFSNSRSEMNVSTLELGDSALYLCASSSGTGVYNEQFFGPGTRLTVL.

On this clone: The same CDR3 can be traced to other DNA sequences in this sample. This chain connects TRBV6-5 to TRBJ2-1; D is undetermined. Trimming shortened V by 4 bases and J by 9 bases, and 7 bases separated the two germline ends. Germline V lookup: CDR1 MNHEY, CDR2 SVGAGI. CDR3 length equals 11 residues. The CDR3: CASSLGVEQFF. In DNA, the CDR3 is TGTGCCAGCAGTTTGGGTGTTGAGCAGTTCTTC.

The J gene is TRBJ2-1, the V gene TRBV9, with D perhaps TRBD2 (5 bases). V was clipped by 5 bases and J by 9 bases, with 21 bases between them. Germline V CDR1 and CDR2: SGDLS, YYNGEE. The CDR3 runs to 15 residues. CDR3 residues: CASRANPRRRGEQFF. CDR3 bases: TGTGCCAGCAGGGCTAACCCTAGGCGCCGGGGTGAGCAGTTCTTC.

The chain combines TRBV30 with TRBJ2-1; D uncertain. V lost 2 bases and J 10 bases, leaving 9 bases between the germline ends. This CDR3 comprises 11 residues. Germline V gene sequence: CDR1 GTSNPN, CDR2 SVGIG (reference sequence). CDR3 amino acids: CAWSQANEQFF. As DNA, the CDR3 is TGTGCCTGGAGTCAGGCGAACGAGCAGTTCTTC. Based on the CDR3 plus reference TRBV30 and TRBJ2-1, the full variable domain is SQTIHQWPATLVQPVGSPLSLECTVEGTSNPNLYWYRQAAGRGLQLLFYSVGIGQISSEVPQNLSASRPQDRQFILSSKKLLLSDSGFYLCAWSQANEQFFGPGTRLTVL.

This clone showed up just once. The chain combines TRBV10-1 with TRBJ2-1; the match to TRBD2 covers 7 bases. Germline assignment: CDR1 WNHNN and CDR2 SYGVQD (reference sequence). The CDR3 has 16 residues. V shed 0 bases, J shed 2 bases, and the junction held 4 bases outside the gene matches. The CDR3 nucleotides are TGCGCCAGCAGTGAGTCCTGGGGGGGAACCTACAATGAGCAGTTCTTC. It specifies CASSESWGGTYNEQFF.

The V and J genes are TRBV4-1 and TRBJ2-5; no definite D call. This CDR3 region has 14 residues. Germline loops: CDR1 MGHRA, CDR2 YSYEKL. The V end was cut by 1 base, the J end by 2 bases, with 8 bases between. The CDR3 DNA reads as TGCGCCAGCAGCCAAGCTGTCAGGCAAGAGACCCAGTACTTC. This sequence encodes CASSQAVRQETQYF.

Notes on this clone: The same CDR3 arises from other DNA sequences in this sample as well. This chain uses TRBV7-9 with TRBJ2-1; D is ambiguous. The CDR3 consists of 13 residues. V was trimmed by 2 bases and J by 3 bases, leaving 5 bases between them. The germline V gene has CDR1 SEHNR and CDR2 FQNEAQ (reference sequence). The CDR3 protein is CASSLPSYNEQFF. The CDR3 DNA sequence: TGTGCCAGCAGCTTACCCAGCTACAATGAGCAGTTCTTC.

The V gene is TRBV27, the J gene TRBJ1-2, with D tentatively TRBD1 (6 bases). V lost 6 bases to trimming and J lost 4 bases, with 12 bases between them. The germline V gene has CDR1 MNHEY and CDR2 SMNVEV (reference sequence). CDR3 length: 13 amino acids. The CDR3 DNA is TGTGCCAGCAGACCGACAGGCAGCTATGGCTACACCTTC. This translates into CASRPTGSYGYTF.

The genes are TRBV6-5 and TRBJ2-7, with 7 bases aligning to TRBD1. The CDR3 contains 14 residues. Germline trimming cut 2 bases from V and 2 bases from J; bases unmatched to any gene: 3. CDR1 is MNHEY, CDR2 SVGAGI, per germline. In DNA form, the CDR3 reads TGTGCCAGCAGTTACGGGGACAGTCCCTACGAGCAGTACTTC. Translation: CASSYGDSPYEQYF.

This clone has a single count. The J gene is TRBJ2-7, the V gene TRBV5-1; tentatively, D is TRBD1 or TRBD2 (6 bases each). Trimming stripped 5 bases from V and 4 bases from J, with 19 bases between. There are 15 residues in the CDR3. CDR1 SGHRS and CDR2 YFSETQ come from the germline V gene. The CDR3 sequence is CASSRGRGAIYEQYF. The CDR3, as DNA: TGCGCCAGCAGTCGGGGAAGGGGGGCGATTTACGAGCAGTACTTC.

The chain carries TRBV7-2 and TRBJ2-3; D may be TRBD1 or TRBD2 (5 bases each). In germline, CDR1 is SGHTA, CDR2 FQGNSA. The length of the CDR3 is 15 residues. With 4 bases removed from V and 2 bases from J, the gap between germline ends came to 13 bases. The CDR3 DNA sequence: TGTGCCAGCAGCTCTCCCTGGGGGTCCACAGATACGCAGTATTTT. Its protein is CASSSPWGSTDTQYF. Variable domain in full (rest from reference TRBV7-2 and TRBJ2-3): GAGVSQSPSNKVTEKGKDVELRCDPISGHTALYWYRQSLGQGLEFLIYFQGNSAPDKSGLPSDRFSAERTGGSVSTLTIQRTQQEDSAVYLCASSSPWGSTDTQYFGPGTRLTVL.

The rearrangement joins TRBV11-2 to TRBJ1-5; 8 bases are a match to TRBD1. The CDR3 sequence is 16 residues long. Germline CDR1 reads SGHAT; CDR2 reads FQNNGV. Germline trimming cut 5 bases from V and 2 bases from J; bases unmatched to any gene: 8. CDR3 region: CASSPDRGRGNQPQHF. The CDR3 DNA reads TGTGCCAGCAGCCCCGACAGGGGTCGAGGCAATCAGCCCCAGCATTTT.

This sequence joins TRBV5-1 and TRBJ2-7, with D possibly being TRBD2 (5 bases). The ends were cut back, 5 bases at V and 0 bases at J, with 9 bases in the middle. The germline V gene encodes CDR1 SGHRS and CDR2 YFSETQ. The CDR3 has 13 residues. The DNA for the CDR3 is TGCGCCAGCAGGCGGGCCGACTCCTACGAGCAGTACTTC. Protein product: CASRRADSYEQYF.

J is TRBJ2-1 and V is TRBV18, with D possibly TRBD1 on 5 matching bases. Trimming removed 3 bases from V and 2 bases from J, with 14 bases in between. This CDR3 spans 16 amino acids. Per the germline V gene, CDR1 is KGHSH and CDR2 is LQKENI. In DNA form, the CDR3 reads TGTGCCAGCTCACCGCCTCAGGGATTAACCTACAATGAGCAGTTCTTC. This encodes CASSPPQGLTYNEQFF.

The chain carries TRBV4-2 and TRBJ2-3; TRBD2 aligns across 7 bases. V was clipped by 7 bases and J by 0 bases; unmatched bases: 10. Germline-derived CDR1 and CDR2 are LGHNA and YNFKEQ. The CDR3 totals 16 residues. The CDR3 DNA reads TGTGCCAGCAACGGGGAGGGTGCTACTAGCACAGATACGCAGTATTTT. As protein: CASNGEGATSTDTQYF.

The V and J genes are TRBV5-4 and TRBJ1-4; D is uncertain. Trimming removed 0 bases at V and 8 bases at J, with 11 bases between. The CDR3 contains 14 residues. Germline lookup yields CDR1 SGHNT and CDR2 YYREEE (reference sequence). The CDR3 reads CASSLEVGNEKLFF. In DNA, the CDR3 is TGTGCCAGCAGCTTGGAGGTGGGCAACGAAAAACTGTTTTTT.

This CDR3 reads CASSQTGLAGGKPYEQYF. DNA of the CDR3: TGTGCCAGCAGTCAAACCGGACTAGCGGGAGGAAAACCCTACGAGCAGTACTTC. The V and J genes are TRBV28 and TRBJ2-7; 14 positions agree with TRBD2. CDR3 length: 18 amino acids. Germline loops: CDR1 MDHEN, CDR2 SYDVKM. The V gene end was trimmed by 5 bases and the J gene end by 2 bases; junction bases not matched to a gene: 11.

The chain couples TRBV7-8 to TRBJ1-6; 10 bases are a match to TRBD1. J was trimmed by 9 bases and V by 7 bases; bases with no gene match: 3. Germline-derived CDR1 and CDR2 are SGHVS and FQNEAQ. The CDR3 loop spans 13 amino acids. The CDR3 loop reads CASIRDRGSPLHF. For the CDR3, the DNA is TGTGCCAGCATCCGGGACAGGGGTTCACCCCTCCACTTT. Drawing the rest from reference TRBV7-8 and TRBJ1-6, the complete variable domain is GAGVSQSPRYKVAKRGQDVALRCDPISGHVSLFWYQQALGQGPEFLTYFQNEAQLDKSGLPSDRFFAERPEGSVSTLKIQRTQQEDSAVYLCASIRDRGSPLHFGNGTRLTVT.

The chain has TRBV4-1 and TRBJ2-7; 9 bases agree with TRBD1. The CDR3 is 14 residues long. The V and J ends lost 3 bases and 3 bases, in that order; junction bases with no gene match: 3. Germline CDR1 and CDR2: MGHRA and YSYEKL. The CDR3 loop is CASSHPGQGYEQYF. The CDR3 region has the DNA TGCGCCAGCAGCCACCCGGGACAGGGCTACGAGCAGTACTTC.

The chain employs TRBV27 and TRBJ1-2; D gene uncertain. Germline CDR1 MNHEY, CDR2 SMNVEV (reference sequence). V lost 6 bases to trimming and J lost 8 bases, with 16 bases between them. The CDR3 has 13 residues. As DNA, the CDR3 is TGTGCCAGCAGCCCAAAGGACCTAGGGGGCTACACCTTC. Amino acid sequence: CASSPKDLGGYTF.

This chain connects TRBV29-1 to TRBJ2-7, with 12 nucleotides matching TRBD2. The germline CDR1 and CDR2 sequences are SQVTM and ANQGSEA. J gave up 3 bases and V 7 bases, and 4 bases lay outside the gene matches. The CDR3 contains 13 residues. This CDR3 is CSARTSGDYEQYF. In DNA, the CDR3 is TGCAGCGCCAGGACTAGCGGGGACTACGAGCAGTACTTC.

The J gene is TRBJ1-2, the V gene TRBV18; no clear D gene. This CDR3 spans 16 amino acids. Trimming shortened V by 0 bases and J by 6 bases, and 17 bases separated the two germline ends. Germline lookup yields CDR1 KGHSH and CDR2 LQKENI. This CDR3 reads CASSPPSGITMDGYTF. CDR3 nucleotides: TGTGCCAGCTCACCACCGTCAGGCATTACCATGGATGGCTACACCTTC.

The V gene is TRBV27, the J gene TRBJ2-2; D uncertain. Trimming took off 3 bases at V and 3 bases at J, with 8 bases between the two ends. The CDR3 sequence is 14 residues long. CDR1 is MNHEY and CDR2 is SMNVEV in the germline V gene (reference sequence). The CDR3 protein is CASSLDPHTGELFF. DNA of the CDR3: TGTGCCAGCAGTTTGGACCCTCACACCGGGGAGCTGTTTTTT.

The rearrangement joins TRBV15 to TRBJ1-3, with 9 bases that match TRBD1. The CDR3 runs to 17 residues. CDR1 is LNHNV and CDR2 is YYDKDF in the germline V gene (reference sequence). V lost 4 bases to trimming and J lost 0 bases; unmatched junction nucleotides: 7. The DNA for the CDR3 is TGTGCCACCAGCAAGGGACAGGGAGCAACCTCTGGAAACACCATATATTTT. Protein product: CATSKGQGATSGNTIYF. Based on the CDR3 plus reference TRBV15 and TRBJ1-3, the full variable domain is DAMVIQNPRYQVTQFGKPVTLSCSQTLNHNVMYWYQQKSSQAPKLLFHYYDKDFNNEADTPDNFQSRRPNTSFCFLDIRSPGLGDTAMYLCATSKGQGATSGNTIYFGEGSWLTVV.

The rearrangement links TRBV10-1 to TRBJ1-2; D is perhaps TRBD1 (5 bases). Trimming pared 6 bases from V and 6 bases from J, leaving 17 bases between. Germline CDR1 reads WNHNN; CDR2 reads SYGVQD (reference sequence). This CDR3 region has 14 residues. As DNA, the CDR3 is TGCGCCAGCAGAGAAGGGGAGGTAAGGAATGGCTACACCTTC. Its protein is CASREGEVRNGYTF.

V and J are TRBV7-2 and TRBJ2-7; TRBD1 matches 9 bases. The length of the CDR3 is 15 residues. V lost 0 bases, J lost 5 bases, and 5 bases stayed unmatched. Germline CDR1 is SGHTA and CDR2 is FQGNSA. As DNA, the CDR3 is TGTGCCAGCAGCTTAGCCGGGACAGGGTTCAACGAGCAGTACTTC. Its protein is CASSLAGTGFNEQYF.

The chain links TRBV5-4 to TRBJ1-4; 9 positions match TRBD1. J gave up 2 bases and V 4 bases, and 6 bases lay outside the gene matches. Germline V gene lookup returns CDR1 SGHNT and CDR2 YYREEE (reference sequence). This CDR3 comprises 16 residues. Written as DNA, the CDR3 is TGTGCCAGCAGCGTTGGACAGGGGTCGACTAATGAAAAACTGTTTTTT. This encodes CASSVGQGSTNEKLFF. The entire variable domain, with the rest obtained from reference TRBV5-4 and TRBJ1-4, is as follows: ETGVTQSPTHLIKTRGQQVTLRCSSQSGHNTVSWYQQALGQGPQFIFQYYREEENGRGNFPPRFSGLQFPNYSSELNVNALELDDSALYLCASSVGQGSTNEKLFFGSGTQLSVL.

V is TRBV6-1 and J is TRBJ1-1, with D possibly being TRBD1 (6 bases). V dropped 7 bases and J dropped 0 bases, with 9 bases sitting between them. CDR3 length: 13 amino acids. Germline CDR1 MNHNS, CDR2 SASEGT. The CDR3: CASTNRVNTEAFF. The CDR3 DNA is TGTGCCAGCACCAACAGGGTGAACACTGAAGCTTTCTTT.

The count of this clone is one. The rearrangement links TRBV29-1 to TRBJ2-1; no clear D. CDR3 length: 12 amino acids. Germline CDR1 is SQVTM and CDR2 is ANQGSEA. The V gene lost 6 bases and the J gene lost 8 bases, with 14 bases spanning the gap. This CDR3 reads CSVDLSWDEQFF. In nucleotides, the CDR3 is TGCAGCGTGGACCTATCCTGGGATGAGCAGTTCTTC.

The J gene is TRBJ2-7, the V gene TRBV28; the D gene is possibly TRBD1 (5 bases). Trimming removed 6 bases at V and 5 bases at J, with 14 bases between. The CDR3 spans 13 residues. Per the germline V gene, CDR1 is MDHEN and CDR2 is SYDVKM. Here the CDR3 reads CASRMDMVDEQYF. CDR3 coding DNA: TGTGCCAGCAGAATGGACATGGTCGACGAGCAGTACTTC.